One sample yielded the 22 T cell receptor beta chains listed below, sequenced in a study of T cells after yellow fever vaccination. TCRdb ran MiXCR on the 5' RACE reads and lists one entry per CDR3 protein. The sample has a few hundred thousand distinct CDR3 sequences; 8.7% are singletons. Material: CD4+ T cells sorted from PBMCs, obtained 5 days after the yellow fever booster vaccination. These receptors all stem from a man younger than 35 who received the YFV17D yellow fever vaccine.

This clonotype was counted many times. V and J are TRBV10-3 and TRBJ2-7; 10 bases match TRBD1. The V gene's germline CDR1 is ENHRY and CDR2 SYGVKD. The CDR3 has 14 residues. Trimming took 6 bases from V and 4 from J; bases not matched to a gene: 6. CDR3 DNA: TGTGCCATCAGGGTTTCGGGACAGGGGTACGAGCAGTACTTC. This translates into CAIRVSGQGYEQYF.

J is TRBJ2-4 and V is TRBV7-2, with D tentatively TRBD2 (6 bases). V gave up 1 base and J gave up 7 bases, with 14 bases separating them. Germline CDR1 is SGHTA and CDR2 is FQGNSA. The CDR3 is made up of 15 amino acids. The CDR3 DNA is TGTGCCAGCAGCTTAGTGGCGGGGACGAGGAACATTCAGTACTTC. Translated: CASSLVAGTRNIQYF. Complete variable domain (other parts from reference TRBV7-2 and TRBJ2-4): GAGVSQSPSNKVTEKGKDVELRCDPISGHTALYWYRQSLGQGLEFLIYFQGNSAPDKSGLPSDRFSAERTGGSVSTLTIQRTQQEDSAVYLCASSLVAGTRNIQYFGAGTRLSVL.

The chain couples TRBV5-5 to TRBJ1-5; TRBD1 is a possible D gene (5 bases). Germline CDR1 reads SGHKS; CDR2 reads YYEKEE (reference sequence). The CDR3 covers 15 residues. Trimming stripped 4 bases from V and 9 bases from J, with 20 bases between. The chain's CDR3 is CASSMGRALGMPQHF. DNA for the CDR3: TGTGCCAGCAGCATGGGACGGGCCTTGGGAATGCCCCAGCATTTT.

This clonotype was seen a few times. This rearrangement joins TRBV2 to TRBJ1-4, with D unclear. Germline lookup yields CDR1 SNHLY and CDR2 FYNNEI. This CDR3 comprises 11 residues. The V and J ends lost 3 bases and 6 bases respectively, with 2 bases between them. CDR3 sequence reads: CASSEHEKLFF. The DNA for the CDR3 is TGTGCCAGCAGTGAGCATGAAAAACTGTTTTTT. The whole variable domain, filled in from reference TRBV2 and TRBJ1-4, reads EPEVTQTPSHQVTQMGQEVILRCVPISNHLYFYWYRQILGQKVEFLVSFYNNEISEKSEIFDDQFSVERPDGSNFTLKIRSTKLEDSAMYFCASSEHEKLFFGSGTQLSVL.

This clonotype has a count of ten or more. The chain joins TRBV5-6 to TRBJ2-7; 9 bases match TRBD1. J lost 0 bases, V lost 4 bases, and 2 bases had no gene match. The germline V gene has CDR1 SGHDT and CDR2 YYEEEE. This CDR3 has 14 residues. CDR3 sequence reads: CASSGTGYSYEQYV. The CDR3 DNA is TGTGCCAGCAGCGGGACAGGGTACTCCTACGAGCAGTACGTC.

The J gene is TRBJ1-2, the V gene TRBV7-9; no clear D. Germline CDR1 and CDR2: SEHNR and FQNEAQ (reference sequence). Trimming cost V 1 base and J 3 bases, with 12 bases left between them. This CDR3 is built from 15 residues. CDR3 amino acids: CASSLGTPSYYGYTF. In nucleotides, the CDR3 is TGTGCCAGCAGCTTAGGGACGCCGAGCTACTATGGCTACACCTTC. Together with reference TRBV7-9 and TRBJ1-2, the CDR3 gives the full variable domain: DTGVSQNPRHKITKRGQNVTFRCDPISEHNRLYWYRQTLGQGPEFLTYFQNEAQLEKSRLLSDRFSAERPKGSFSTLEIQRTEQGDSAMYLCASSLGTPSYYGYTFGSGTRLTVV.

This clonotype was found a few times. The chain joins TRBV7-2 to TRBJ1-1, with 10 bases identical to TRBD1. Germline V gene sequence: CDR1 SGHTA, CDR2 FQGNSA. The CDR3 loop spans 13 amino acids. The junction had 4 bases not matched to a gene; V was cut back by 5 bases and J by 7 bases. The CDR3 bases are TGTGCCAGCAGCACCGGGGACAGGGGTGAAGCTTTCTTT. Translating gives CASSTGDRGEAFF.

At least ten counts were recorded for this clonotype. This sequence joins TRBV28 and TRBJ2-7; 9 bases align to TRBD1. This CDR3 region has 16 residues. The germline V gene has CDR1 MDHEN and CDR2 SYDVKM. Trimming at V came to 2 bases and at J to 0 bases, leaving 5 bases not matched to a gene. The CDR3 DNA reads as TGTGCCAGCAGTTTAGGGGACAGGGCCCTCTCCTACGAGCAGTACTTC. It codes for CASSLGDRALSYEQYF.

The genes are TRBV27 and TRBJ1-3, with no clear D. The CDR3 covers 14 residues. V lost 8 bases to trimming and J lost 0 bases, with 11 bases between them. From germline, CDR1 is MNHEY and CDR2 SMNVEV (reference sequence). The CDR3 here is CASGERVSGNTIYF. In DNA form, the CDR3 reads TGTGCCAGCGGAGAGAGGGTCTCTGGAAACACCATATATTTT.

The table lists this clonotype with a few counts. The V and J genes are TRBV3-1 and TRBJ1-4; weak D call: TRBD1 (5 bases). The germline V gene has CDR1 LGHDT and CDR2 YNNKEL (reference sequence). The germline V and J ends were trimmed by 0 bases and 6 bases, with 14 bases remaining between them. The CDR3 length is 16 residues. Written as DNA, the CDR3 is TGTGCCAGCAGCCAAGATTGGGGCGGCGGAGATGAAAAACTGTTTTTT. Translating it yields CASSQDWGGGDEKLFF.

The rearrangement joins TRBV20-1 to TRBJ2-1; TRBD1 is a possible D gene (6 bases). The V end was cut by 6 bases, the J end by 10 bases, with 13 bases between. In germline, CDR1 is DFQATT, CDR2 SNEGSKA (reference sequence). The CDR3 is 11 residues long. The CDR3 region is CSAARQVEQFF. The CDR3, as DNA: TGCAGTGCCGCAAGACAGGTCGAGCAGTTCTTC.

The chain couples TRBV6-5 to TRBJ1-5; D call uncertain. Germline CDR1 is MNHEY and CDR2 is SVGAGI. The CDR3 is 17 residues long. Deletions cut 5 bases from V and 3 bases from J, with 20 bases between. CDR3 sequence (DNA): TGTGCCAGCAGTCCCCTCGTACCCGGCACTATCAATCAGCCCCAGCATTTT. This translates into CASSPLVPGTINQPQHF.

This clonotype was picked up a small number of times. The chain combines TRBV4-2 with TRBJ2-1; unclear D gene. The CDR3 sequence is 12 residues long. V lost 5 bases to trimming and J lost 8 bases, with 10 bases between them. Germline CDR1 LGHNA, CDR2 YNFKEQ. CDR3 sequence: CASSDLVDEQFF. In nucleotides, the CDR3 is TGTGCCAGCAGCGACTTGGTGGATGAGCAGTTCTTC.

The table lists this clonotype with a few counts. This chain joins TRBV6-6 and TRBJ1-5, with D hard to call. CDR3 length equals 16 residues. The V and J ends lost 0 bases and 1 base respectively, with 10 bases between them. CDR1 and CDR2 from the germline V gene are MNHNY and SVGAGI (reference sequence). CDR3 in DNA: TGTGCCAGCAGTTACTCGAATGGTAGGAGCAATCAGCCCCAGCATTTT. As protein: CASSYSNGRSNQPQHF.

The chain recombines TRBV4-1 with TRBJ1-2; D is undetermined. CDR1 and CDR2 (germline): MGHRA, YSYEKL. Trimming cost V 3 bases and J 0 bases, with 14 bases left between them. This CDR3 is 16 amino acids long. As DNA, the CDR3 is TGCGCCAGCAGCCATCTGGTGGGAAGAACTAACTATGGCTACACCTTC. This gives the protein CASSHLVGRTNYGYTF.

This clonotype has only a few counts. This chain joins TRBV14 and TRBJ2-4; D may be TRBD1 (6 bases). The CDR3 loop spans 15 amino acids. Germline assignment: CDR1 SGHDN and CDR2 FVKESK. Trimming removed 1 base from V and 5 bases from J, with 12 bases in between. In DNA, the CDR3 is TGTGCCAGCAGCCAAGCGTACAGGGCCGAAAACATTCAGTACTTC. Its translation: CASSQAYRAENIQYF.

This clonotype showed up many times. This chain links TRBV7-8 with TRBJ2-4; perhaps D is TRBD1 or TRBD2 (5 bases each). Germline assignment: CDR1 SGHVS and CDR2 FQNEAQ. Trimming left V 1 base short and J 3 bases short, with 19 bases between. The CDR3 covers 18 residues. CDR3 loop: CASSLVSVGTVNKNIQYF. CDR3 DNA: TGTGCCAGCAGCTTAGTCTCCGTCGGGACCGTTAACAAAAACATTCAGTACTTC.

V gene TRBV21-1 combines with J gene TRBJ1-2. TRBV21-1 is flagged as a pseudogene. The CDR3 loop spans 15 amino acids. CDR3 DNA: TGTGCCAGCAGCAGAGACAGGGACCGGGCCCTGGGCTACACCTTC. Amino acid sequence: CASSRDRDRALGYTF.

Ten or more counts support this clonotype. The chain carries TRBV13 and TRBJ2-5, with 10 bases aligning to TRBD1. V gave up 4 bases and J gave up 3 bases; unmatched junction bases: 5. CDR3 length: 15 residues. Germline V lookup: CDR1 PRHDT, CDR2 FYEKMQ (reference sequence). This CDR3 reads CASSSGDRGEETQYF. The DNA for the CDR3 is TGTGCCAGCAGCTCGGGGGACAGGGGCGAAGAGACCCAGTACTTC.

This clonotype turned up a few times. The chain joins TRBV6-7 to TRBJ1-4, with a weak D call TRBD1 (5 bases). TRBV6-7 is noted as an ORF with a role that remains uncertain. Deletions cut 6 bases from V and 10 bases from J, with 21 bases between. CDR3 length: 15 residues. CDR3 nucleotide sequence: TGTGCCAGCAGGCGCCCGAGTTTAGGGGAGGCAAAACTGTTTTTT. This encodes CASRRPSLGEAKLFF.

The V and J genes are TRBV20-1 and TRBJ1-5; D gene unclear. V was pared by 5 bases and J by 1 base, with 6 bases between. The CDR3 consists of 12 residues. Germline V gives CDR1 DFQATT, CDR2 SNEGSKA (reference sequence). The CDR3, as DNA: TGCAGTGCTGAGGGCAGCAATCAGCCCCAGCATTTT. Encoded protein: CSAEGSNQPQHF.

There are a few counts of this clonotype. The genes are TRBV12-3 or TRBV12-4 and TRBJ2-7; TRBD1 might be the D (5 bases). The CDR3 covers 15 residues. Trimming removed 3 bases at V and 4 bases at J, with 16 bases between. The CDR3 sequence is CASSLGLTGAYEQYV. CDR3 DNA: TGTGCCAGCAGTTTGGGTCTCACTGGGGCTTACGAGCAGTACGTC.